These 17 T cell receptor beta chains share one sample of origin, sequenced in a study of T cells in tuberculosis. Repertoires were generated with immunoSEQ multiplex PCR, while TCRdb's copy carries only in-frame clones and drops some. The table shows approximately 30,000 clones, with roughly 90% occurring only once. Sample: PBMCs. Source of these receptors: a donor aged 10-29 years with latent tuberculosis or without tuberculosis infection.

The V and J genes are TRBV5-1 and TRBJ2-3, with TRBD1 as a possible D gene (6 bases). The germline V gene encodes CDR1 SGHRS and CDR2 YFSETQ. V shed 0 bases and J shed 6 bases, with 17 bases lying between them. There are 16 residues in the CDR3. The CDR3 sequence is CASSLGQTGGSDTQYF. CDR3 sequence (DNA): TGCGCCAGCAGCTTGGGGCAGACAGGAGGTTCGGATACGCAGTATTTT.

V usage is TRBV6-1 and J usage is TRBJ2-5, with D unclear. Germline lookup yields CDR1 MNHNS and CDR2 SASEGT. This CDR3 is built from 11 residues. With 5 bases removed from V and 4 bases from J, the gap between germline ends came to 5 bases. The CDR3 region is CASSFRETQYF. The CDR3 DNA reads as TGTGCCAGCAGTTTCCGAGAGACCCAGTACTTC.

This chain joins TRBV2 and TRBJ2-1, with 7 bases lining up with TRBD2. Germline V gives CDR1 SNHLY, CDR2 FYNNEI. This CDR3 comprises 13 residues. J lost 3 bases, V lost 6 bases, and 2 bases had no gene match. The CDR3 is CASRASGYNEQFF. CDR3 DNA sequence: TGTGCCAGCAGGGCTAGCGGCTACAATGAGCAGTTCTTC.

V and J are TRBV14 and TRBJ2-5; D ambiguous. CDR1 SGHDN and CDR2 FVKESK come from the germline V gene. V was trimmed by 4 bases and J by 2 bases, leaving 8 bases between them. The CDR3 is made up of 13 amino acids. In DNA, the CDR3 is TGTGCCAGCAGCCGGGCAGATCAAGAGACCCAGTACTTC. Translation: CASSRADQETQYF.

CDR3 in DNA: TGTGCCAGCTCACCTGGTACGGCTAGGGATACGCAGTATTTT. Protein product: CASSPGTARDTQYF. V gene TRBV18 combines with J gene TRBJ2-3, with no clear D. The CDR3 loop spans 14 amino acids. V was shortened by 3 bases and J by 6 bases, with 13 bases between the two germline ends. Germline V lookup: CDR1 KGHSH, CDR2 LQKENI.

The gene calls are TRBV19 and TRBJ2-3; 11 bases agree with TRBD2. This CDR3 region has 15 residues. Trimming removed 2 bases from V and 4 bases from J; junction bases left unmatched: 2. Germline CDR1 reads LNHDA; CDR2 reads SQIVND (reference sequence). The CDR3 coding sequence is TGTGCCAGTAGTATACTAGCGGGGGGACCAGATACGCAGTATTTT. This sequence encodes CASSILAGGPDTQYF.

V is TRBV19 and J is TRBJ2-5; 15 bases line up with TRBD2. This CDR3 comprises 14 residues. CDR1 and CDR2 (germline): LNHDA, SQIVND (reference sequence). With V trimmed by 6 bases and J by 5 bases, 1 base remained unmatched. The CDR3 reads CASRGLAGGETQYF. CDR3 DNA: TGTGCCAGTAGGGGACTAGCGGGAGGTGAGACCCAGTACTTC.

This clone was observed a single time. The chain uses TRBV15 and TRBJ2-3; D call uncertain. V was trimmed by 5 bases and J by 3 bases, leaving 15 bases between them. The CDR3 loop spans 15 amino acids. Germline V lookup: CDR1 LNHNV, CDR2 YYDKDF (reference sequence). In nucleotides, the CDR3 is TGTGCCACCAGCCCCGAGCGACCAGAGACAGATACGCAGTATTTT. Protein: CATSPERPETDTQYF. The entire variable domain, with the rest obtained from reference TRBV15 and TRBJ2-3, is as follows: DAMVIQNPRYQVTQFGKPVTLSCSQTLNHNVMYWYQQKSSQAPKLLFHYYDKDFNNEADTPDNFQSRRPNTSFCFLDIRSPGLGDTAMYLCATSPERPETDTQYFGPGTRLTVL.

V usage is TRBV6-1 and J usage is TRBJ2-2; no reliable D call. Trimming left V 5 bases short and J 5 bases short, with 15 bases between. The CDR3 has 15 residues. Germline V lookup: CDR1 MNHNS, CDR2 SASEGT. CDR3 coding DNA: TGTGCCAGCAGTTTCTACTCCCGCGGAACCGGGGAGCTGTTTTTT. Translating gives CASSFYSRGTGELFF.

The chain employs TRBV21-1 and TRBJ1-1; the table calls TRBD1, which could not be checked here. TRBV21-1 is a pseudogene locus. The CDR3 spans 14 residues. CDR3 region: CASSKENRDTEAFF. The CDR3 nucleotides are TGTGCCAGCAGCAAAGAAAACAGGGACACTGAAGCTTTCTTT.

This clone appeared a single time. This chain connects TRBV29-1 to TRBJ2-2, with D maybe TRBD1 (6 bases). The germline V gene encodes CDR1 SQVTM and CDR2 ANQGSEA. This CDR3 region has 13 residues. V gave up 5 bases and J gave up 6 bases, with 13 bases separating them. The CDR3 here is CSVHPGDSGELFF. The CDR3 DNA follows: TGCAGCGTTCATCCAGGGGATTCCGGGGAGCTGTTTTTT.

The genes are TRBV7-2 and TRBJ2-7; 7 bases align to TRBD1. The V segment lost 5 bases and the J segment 3 bases; nucleotides outside the gene matches: 10. CDR1 is SGHTA and CDR2 is FQGNSA in the germline V gene. This CDR3 is 15 amino acids long. CDR3 region: CASSTTGTEFYEQYF. CDR3 DNA sequence: TGTGCCAGCAGCACCACCGGGACAGAATTCTACGAGCAGTACTTC.

CDR3 residues: CASSTSKRAYEQYF. CDR3 coding DNA: TGTGCCAGCAGTACCTCGAAGAGGGCCTACGAGCAGTACTTC. V usage is TRBV6-5 and J usage is TRBJ2-7; weak D call: TRBD2 (5 bases). The germline V gene has CDR1 MNHEY and CDR2 SVGAGI. The CDR3 covers 14 residues. The V end was cut by 5 bases, the J end by 2 bases, with 13 bases between.

The rearrangement links TRBV25-1 to TRBJ1-3, with unresolved D. CDR3 length: 13 amino acids. Trimming removed 10 bases at V and 0 bases at J, with 10 bases between. CDR1 and CDR2 from the germline V gene are MGHDK and SYGVNS. CDR3 residues: CAIRRCSGNTIYF. The CDR3 coding sequence is TGTGCCATCCGGAGGTGCTCTGGAAACACCATATATTTT.

This clone was picked up one time. The rearrangement uses TRBV15 and TRBJ2-1, with TRBD1 matching 9 bases. Per the germline V gene, CDR1 is LNHNV and CDR2 is YYDKDF (reference sequence). This CDR3 is 16 amino acids long. Unmatched junction bases numbered 3, after V lost 1 base and J lost 2 bases. The CDR3 here is CATSRVGTGPYNEQFF. Written as DNA, the CDR3 is TGTGCCACCAGCAGAGTTGGGACAGGGCCCTACAATGAGCAGTTCTTC.

The chain links TRBV5-1 to TRBJ1-4; TRBD1 is a possible D gene (6 bases). The ends were cut back, 2 bases at V and 3 bases at J, with 11 bases in the middle. This CDR3 has 15 amino acids. CDR1 SGHRS and CDR2 YFSETQ come from the germline V gene. This CDR3 reads CASSLQGSANEKLFF. The DNA for the CDR3 is TGCGCCAGCAGCTTACAGGGTTCGGCTAATGAAAAACTGTTTTTT.

This chain connects TRBV13 to TRBJ2-7, with TRBD1 identical over 7 bases. CDR3 length: 13 amino acids. V was pared by 2 bases and J by 7 bases, with 5 bases of the junction left unmatched. Germline CDR1 PRHDT, CDR2 FYEKMQ (reference sequence). The CDR3 sequence: CASSLPDRREQYF. The CDR3 coding sequence is TGTGCCAGCAGCTTACCGGACAGGCGGGAGCAGTACTTC.